Following are 18 T cell receptor beta chains from one sample sequenced in a study of CD8 T cells in Susac syndrome. An amount of RNA that ranged from roughly 0.45 to 1 ug was reverse transcribed with random hexamers. Each CDR3 protein gets one entry after TCRdb re-called the immunoSEQ multiplex PCR reads with MiXCR. The sample consists of 150,000 to 200,000 distinct CDR3 sequences, about 94% of them appearing once. The material sequenced was CD4+ T cells from PBMCs. Receptors were obtained from a human donor in good health.

The V and J genes are TRBV6-5 and TRBJ2-7; 7 bases are a match to TRBD1. This CDR3 has 14 amino acids. V gave up 4 bases and J gave up 4 bases; unmatched junction bases: 7. Germline V gives CDR1 MNHEY, CDR2 SVGAGI. The CDR3 protein is CASSFSGTEYEQYF. In DNA form, the CDR3 reads TGTGCCAGCAGTTTTAGTGGGACAGAATACGAGCAGTACTTC.

The chain recombines TRBV20-1 with TRBJ1-2; D ambiguous. CDR1 and CDR2 (germline): DFQATT, SNEGSKA (reference sequence). V gave up 4 bases and J gave up 4 bases, with 16 bases separating them. The CDR3 spans 14 residues. Here the CDR3 DNA reads TGCAGTGCTACCGAAGGACTTGCCTCCTATGGCTACACCTTC. Encoded protein: CSATEGLASYGYTF.

The CDR3 nucleotides are TGTGCCAGCATGGGGGCCTACGAGCAGTACTTC. Amino acids: CASMGAYEQYF. The chain is built from TRBV12-3 or TRBV12-4 and TRBJ2-7; D possibly uses TRBD1 or TRBD2 (5 bases each). The CDR3 has 11 residues. Trimming took 7 bases from V and 2 from J, leaving 6 bases between them.

This clonotype was observed a single time. The chain links TRBV12-3 or TRBV12-4 to TRBJ2-1, with D unclear. Deletions cut 5 bases from V and 5 bases from J, with 4 bases between. This CDR3 is built from 11 residues. The CDR3 nucleotides are TGTGCCAGCAGTCCCCACAATGAGCAGTTCTTC. Its protein is CASSPHNEQFF.

The rearrangement uses TRBV2 and TRBJ2-4; either TRBD1 or TRBD2 may fit D (5 bases each). The CDR3 length is 13 residues. V was clipped by 6 bases and J by 8 bases, with 14 bases between them. Germline CDR1 reads SNHLY; CDR2 reads FYNNEI. In DNA form, the CDR3 reads TGTGCCAGCAGGGCAGGGACCGCGCACATTCAGTACTTC. The encoded protein is CASRAGTAHIQYF.

The chain has TRBV5-1 and TRBJ2-5, with D perhaps matching TRBD1 (5 bases). The CDR3 covers 14 residues. CDR1 and CDR2 (germline): SGHRS, YFSETQ. V lost 4 bases and J lost 5, with 15 bases in between. The CDR3 sequence: CASSPLQVGETQYF. In DNA form, the CDR3 reads TGCGCCAGCAGCCCCTTACAGGTCGGGGAGACCCAGTACTTC.

This chain connects TRBV9 to TRBJ1-3; TRBD1 might be the D (5 bases). The CDR3 has 17 residues. Germline CDR1 and CDR2: SGDLS and YYNGEE. V gave up 5 bases and J gave up 6 bases, with 24 bases separating them. As DNA, the CDR3 is TGTGCCAGCAGGAGGCCCCCTGAAGGGGAAGGTGAAAACACCATATATTTT. Encoded protein: CASRRPPEGEGENTIYF.

The chain combines TRBV2 with TRBJ2-7; D might be TRBD2 (6 bases). CDR3 length: 12 residues. V was pared by 4 bases and J by 7 bases, with 11 bases between. The germline V gene has CDR1 SNHLY and CDR2 FYNNEI. CDR3 bases: TGTGCCAGCAGTGCCGGGACTGTAGAGCAGTACTTC. It is translated as CASSAGTVEQYF.

The rearrangement uses TRBV6-1 and TRBJ2-6; 14 nucleotides align to TRBD2. The J segment lost 0 bases and the V segment lost 6 bases, leaving 7 bases of the junction unmatched. Per germline, CDR1 MNHNS and CDR2 SASEGT. This CDR3 contains 19 residues. The CDR3 loop is CASSQTSGGDLSGANVLTF. In DNA form, the CDR3 reads TGTGCCAGCAGCCAGACTAGCGGGGGGGATCTCTCTGGGGCCAACGTCCTGACTTTC.

The V and J genes are TRBV7-9 and TRBJ1-4; 9 bases are shared with TRBD1. The J segment lost 8 bases and the V segment lost 5 bases, leaving 6 bases of the junction unmatched. The CDR3 totals 14 residues. Germline values: CDR1 SEHNR, CDR2 FQNEAQ (reference sequence). CDR3 region: CASSLRDRAEKLFF. The CDR3 DNA is TGTGCCAGCAGCCTCCGGGACAGGGCGGAAAAACTGTTTTTT.

The J gene is TRBJ1-1, the V gene TRBV5-6; unclear D gene. Trimming stripped 4 bases from V and 3 bases from J, with 10 bases between. The CDR3 is made up of 13 amino acids. The germline CDR1 and CDR2 sequences are SGHDT and YYEEEE. This CDR3 is CASSLSRYTEAFF. DNA for the CDR3: TGTGCCAGCAGCCTCTCCCGGTACACTGAAGCTTTCTTT. Full variable domain (remainder filled in from reference TRBV5-6 and TRBJ1-1): DAGVTQSPTHLIKTRGQQVTLRCSPKSGHDTVSWYQQALGQGPQFIFQYYEEEERQRGNFPDRFSGHQFPNYSSELNVNALLLGDSALYLCASSLSRYTEAFFGQGTRLTVV.

J is TRBJ2-3 and V is TRBV7-9; D gene ambiguous. The CDR3 extends over 14 amino acids. Trimming stripped 5 bases from V and 6 bases from J, with 15 bases between. The germline gives CDR1 SEHNR, CDR2 FQNEAQ (reference sequence). CDR3: CASSRYETGDTQYF. In nucleotides, the CDR3 is TGTGCCAGCAGCCGTTATGAGACGGGCGATACGCAGTATTTT.

The J gene is TRBJ1-5, the V gene TRBV7-2; TRBD1 aligns across 7 bases. The germline V gene encodes CDR1 SGHTA and CDR2 FQGNSA. The CDR3 extends over 15 amino acids. With 3 bases clipped from V and 4 bases from J, the junction kept 6 bases outside the gene matches. The CDR3 DNA sequence: TGTGCCAGCAGCTTGGGACAGTCCCCTAATCAGCCCCAGCATTTT. It is translated as CASSLGQSPNQPQHF.

The chain recombines TRBV14 with TRBJ1-6; D gene unclear. CDR1 and CDR2 (germline): SGHDN, FVKESK. V lost 1 base and J lost 8, with 6 bases in between. This CDR3 is 13 amino acids long. This chain's CDR3 is CASSQGPYSPLHF. CDR3 in DNA: TGTGCCAGCAGCCAAGGCCCTTATTCACCCCTCCACTTT.

The rearrangement uses TRBV6-6 and TRBJ1-2; no clear D gene. The CDR3 runs to 13 residues. Per germline, CDR1 MNHNY and CDR2 SVGAGI (reference sequence). Trimming removed 4 bases from V and 2 bases from J, with 8 bases in between. In nucleotides, the CDR3 is TGTGCCAGCAGTTTTGGACTGAACTATGGCTACACCTTC. It specifies CASSFGLNYGYTF.

The chain is built from TRBV12-3 or TRBV12-4 and TRBJ2-3; 10 nucleotides match TRBD2. The V and J ends lost 0 bases and 0 bases, in that order; junction bases with no gene match: 15. This CDR3 spans 21 amino acids. CDR3 coding DNA: TGTGCCAGCAGTTTAGCGCGAAGCGGGGGGGCCCCGCCCGGTAGCACAGATACGCAGTATTTT. It encodes CASSLARSGGAPPGSTDTQYF.

This rearrangement joins TRBV7-2 to TRBJ2-3; D gene ambiguous. Germline CDR1 SGHTA, CDR2 FQGNSA. The CDR3 is 14 residues long. V was cut by 5 bases and J by 2 bases, with 11 bases left in between. CDR3 sequence (DNA): TGTGCCAGCAGCCCACTTGGCTACACAGATACGCAGTATTTT. Protein sequence: CASSPLGYTDTQYF. Together with reference TRBV7-2 and TRBJ2-3, the CDR3 gives the full variable domain: GAGVSQSPSNKVTEKGKDVELRCDPISGHTALYWYRQSLGQGLEFLIYFQGNSAPDKSGLPSDRFSAERTGGSVSTLTIQRTQQEDSAVYLCASSPLGYTDTQYFGPGTRLTVL.

The chain carries TRBV15 and TRBJ1-1, with 12 nucleotides matching TRBD1. J lost 0 bases, V lost 10 bases, and 9 bases had no gene match. The CDR3 sequence is 16 residues long. CDR1 is LNHNV and CDR2 is YYDKDF in the germline V gene (reference sequence). CDR3: CANSGQGAPMNTEAFF. The CDR3, as DNA: TGTGCCAACTCGGGACAGGGGGCACCCATGAACACTGAAGCTTTCTTT.